This T cell receptor (beta chain) originates from a study of blood T cells in healthy people across ages. A second PCR, run for roughly 7 to 12 cycles, used a sample-barcoded 5' primer plus a J-beta primer mix. TCRdb re-analysed the 5' RACE reads in MiXCR, keeping a single row per CDR3 protein. The sample records approximately 1,000,000 distinct CDR3 sequences, more than 35% being singletons. The receptor's source is an older woman in good health. What was sequenced was blood.

The CDR3 region has the DNA TGTGCCAGCAGGGCCGGGACAGGGCAAAAACCTGAAGCTTTCTTT. Its translation: CASRAGTGQKPEAFF. The rearrangement links TRBV13 to TRBJ1-1; TRBD1 aligns across 9 bases. CDR3 length: 15 residues. V lost 6 bases to trimming and J lost 6 bases; unmatched junction nucleotides: 11. Per germline, CDR1 PRHDT and CDR2 FYEKMQ (reference sequence).